This passage covers 5 T cell receptor beta chains from one sample sequenced in a study of shared clonotypes between healthy human individuals (dated by TCRdb to 2020 to 2022). The receptor library was made with the immunoSEQ multiplex PCR assay. TCRdb provides this immuneACCESS table in a form limited to in-frame rearrangements. Some clones are lacking; in checked studies, under half of them reflect an unresolved V gene, and why the rest are absent is not known. This sample lists about 1 million clones; approximately 76% were detected once. Around 1.5% of the sample belongs to the ten largest clones. Sample: memory CD4+ T cells sorted from blood. The sample's cell subset or site label, decoded: CD45RA-negative fraction. Receptor source: a man younger than 35 in good health.

This clone was detected only once. V and J are TRBV5-6 and TRBJ2-3, with unresolved D. The CDR3 covers 16 residues. V lost 4 bases, J lost 3 bases, and 18 bases lay in between. The germline V gene has CDR1 SGHDT and CDR2 YYEEEE. As DNA, the CDR3 is TGTGCCAGCAGCCTCCCGCAAGTAAAGGCGACAGATACGCAGTATTTT. Translation: CASSLPQVKATDTQYF.

Of note for this clone: The sample contains more than one DNA sequence encoding this CDR3. The chain uses TRBV7-2 and TRBJ1-5, with unresolved D. V lost 1 base, J lost 1 base, and 5 bases lay in between. The CDR3 is 14 amino acids. CDR1 and CDR2 (germline): SGHTA, FQGNSA. CDR3 sequence: CASSLESSNQPQHF. DNA of the CDR3: TGTGCCAGCAGCTTAGAAAGCAGCAATCAGCCCCAGCATTTT. Filled out from reference TRBV7-2 and TRBJ1-5, the complete variable domain reads GAGVSQSPSNKVTEKGKDVELRCDPISGHTALYWYRQSLGQGLEFLIYFQGNSAPDKSGLPSDRFSAERTGGSVSTLTIQRTQQEDSAVYLCASSLESSNQPQHFGDGTRLSIL.

Only a few counts were recorded for this clone. This chain joins TRBV7-2 and TRBJ1-6, with D possibly being TRBD1 (5 bases). Germline assignment: CDR1 SGHTA and CDR2 FQGNSA. This CDR3 region has 15 residues. V was trimmed by 5 bases and J by 10 bases, leaving 18 bases between them. CDR3 protein: CASSLDGGRGSPLHF. DNA of the CDR3: TGTGCCAGCAGCCTGGATGGGGGTCGCGGCTCACCCCTCCACTTT.

The V gene is TRBV2, the J gene TRBJ2-7, with 8 positions matching TRBD1. This CDR3 comprises 12 residues. Germline V gene sequence: CDR1 SNHLY, CDR2 FYNNEI. J was trimmed by 3 bases and V by 8 bases; bases with no gene match: 3. CDR3 sequence: CASEDRVYEQYF. The CDR3 DNA follows: TGTGCCAGCGAGGACAGGGTCTACGAGCAGTACTTC. Based on the CDR3 plus reference TRBV2 and TRBJ2-7, the full variable domain is EPEVTQTPSHQVTQMGQEVILRCVPISNHLYFYWYRQILGQKVEFLVSFYNNEISEKSEIFDDQFSVERPDGSNFTLKIRSTKLEDSAMYFCASEDRVYEQYFGPGTRLTVT.

In this sample, this clone turned up a few times. This sequence joins TRBV10-1 and TRBJ2-1; maybe TRBD2 (5 bases). Germline V CDR1 and CDR2: WNHNN, SYGVQD (reference sequence). This CDR3 contains 17 residues. Trimming took off 2 bases at V and 5 bases at J, with 19 bases between the two ends. Here the CDR3 DNA reads TGCGCCAGCAGTGAGGTCGGCCTAGCAGGTTTGGACAATGAGCAGTTCTTC. It specifies CASSEVGLAGLDNEQFF.